A single sample gave rise to the 29 T cell receptor beta chains below, sequenced in a study of T cell repertoires in cytomegalovirus infection. These receptors' antigens are unknown. TCRdb re-called the reads with MiXCR, one entry per CDR3 protein. The repertoire includes about 920,000 distinct CDR3 sequences, approximately 32% of them detected once, and roughly 13% sits in the top ten. The sequencing used cultured CD8+ T cells from PBMCs, collected from culture after CMV antigen stimulation. These receptors came from a human donor in good health (CMV status not recorded). Some clones in this sample may be carry-over from other donors' samples.

The rearrangement joins TRBV4-3 to TRBJ2-4, with 9 bases aligning to TRBD1. CDR1 and CDR2 from the germline V gene are LGHNA and YSLEER. Unmatched junction bases numbered 5, after V lost 1 base and J lost 7 bases. There are 15 residues in the CDR3. The CDR3 loop is CASSQGNRGQNIQYF. The CDR3 coding sequence is TGCGCCAGCAGCCAAGGTAACAGGGGGCAGAACATTCAGTACTTC.

Only a few counts were recorded for this clonotype. The chain recombines TRBV6-5 with TRBJ1-1; 9 bases agree with TRBD1. The CDR3 extends over 16 amino acids. Germline lookup yields CDR1 MNHEY and CDR2 SVGAGI. After removal of 6 bases from V and 3 bases from J, the junction contained 11 bases not matched to a gene. CDR3 sequence: CASSENRGPRDTEAFF. Here the CDR3 DNA reads TGTGCCAGCAGCGAAAACAGGGGGCCGAGGGACACTGAAGCTTTCTTT.

The chain has TRBV6-5 and TRBJ2-1; no clear D gene. The CDR3 covers 12 residues. Trimming took 9 bases from V and 5 from J, leaving 11 bases between them. CDR1 MNHEY and CDR2 SVGAGI come from the germline V gene. The CDR3, as DNA: TGTGCCAGTAATGGACCGCACAATGAGCAGTTCTTC. Its translation: CASNGPHNEQFF.

The chain is built from TRBV9 and TRBJ2-1; 12 nucleotides agree with TRBD2. This CDR3 spans 22 amino acids. Germline loops: CDR1 SGDLS, CDR2 YYNGEE. J was trimmed by 9 bases and V by 0 bases; bases with no gene match: 25. This CDR3 is CASSVGGTGASGGVDYSIEQFF. The CDR3 region has the DNA TGTGCCAGCAGCGTAGGAGGGACAGGGGCTAGCGGGGGGGTCGACTATTCCATTGAGCAGTTCTTC. Full variable domain (outside the CDR3, taken from reference TRBV9 and TRBJ2-1): DSGVTQTPKHLITATGQRVTLRCSPRSGDLSVYWYQQSLDQGLQFLIQYYNGEERAKGNILERFSAQQFPDLHSELNLSSLELGDSALYFCASSVGGTGASGGVDYSIEQFFGPGTRLTVL.

The chain has TRBV10-2 and TRBJ1-1; tentatively, D is TRBD1 (6 bases). Germline CDR1 is WSHSY and CDR2 is SAAADI. CDR3 length: 13 amino acids. Deletions cut 3 bases from V and 9 bases from J, with 14 bases between. CDR3 DNA sequence: TGCGCCAGCAGTGAATTGACAGGACTAAAAGCTTTCTTT. Translated: CASSELTGLKAFF.

This chain connects TRBV7-9 to TRBJ2-1; TRBD1 might be the D (6 bases). There are 14 residues in the CDR3. CDR1 SEHNR and CDR2 FQNEAQ come from the germline V gene (reference sequence). The germline V and J ends were trimmed by 3 bases and 8 bases, with 14 bases remaining between them. Written as DNA, the CDR3 is TGTGCCAGCAGCTTTACAGGGAGCTGGGATGAGCAGTTCTTC. Translation: CASSFTGSWDEQFF.

This chain connects TRBV7-3 to TRBJ2-3; D is undetermined. Between the trimmed V and J ends, which lost 0 bases and 3 bases, there was a span of 13 bases. Germline-derived CDR1 and CDR2 are SGHTA and FQGTGA. The CDR3 has 16 amino acids. In nucleotides, the CDR3 is TGTGCCAGCAGCTTAACGGAAAGGCCGCGGACAGATACGCAGTATTTT. Amino acid sequence: CASSLTERPRTDTQYF.

This chain links TRBV4-3 with TRBJ2-3, with TRBD2 matching over 8 bases. CDR1 and CDR2 from the germline V gene are LGHNA and YSLEER. With V trimmed by 4 bases and J by 2 bases, 17 bases remained unmatched. The CDR3 length is 19 residues. As DNA, the CDR3 is TGCGCCAGCAGCCCATACGGATCCGACGGGGGGGGAAACACAGATACGCAGTATTTT. It encodes CASSPYGSDGGGNTDTQYF.

The chain has TRBV6-6 and TRBJ2-5, with D possibly being TRBD2 (5 bases). Trimming removed 1 base at V and 1 base at J, with 10 bases between. CDR1 and CDR2 (germline): MNHNY, SVGAGI (reference sequence). The CDR3 has 15 amino acids. Here the CDR3 reads CASSYWRAVQETQYF. The CDR3 DNA reads TGTGCCAGCAGTTACTGGCGGGCGGTCCAAGAGACCCAGTACTTC.

Many counts were recorded for this clonotype. V is TRBV7-2 and J is TRBJ2-5, with 10 bases fitting TRBD2. Per the germline V gene, CDR1 is SGHTA and CDR2 is FQGNSA. CDR3 length: 16 amino acids. The V gene end was trimmed by 2 bases and the J gene end by 2 bases; junction bases not matched to a gene: 5. The CDR3 DNA is TGTGCCAGCAGCTTAAGAGGACTAGCGGAACAAGAGACCCAGTACTTC. The encoded protein is CASSLRGLAEQETQYF.

The chain employs TRBV9 and TRBJ2-2; weak D call: TRBD2 (7 bases). The CDR3 has 15 residues. Germline loops: CDR1 SGDLS, CDR2 YYNGEE. V gave up 0 bases and J gave up 6 bases, with 12 bases separating them. CDR3 nucleotides: TGTGCCAGCAGCGTAGCTGGGGGGGCTGCCGGGGAGCTGTTTTTT. This encodes CASSVAGGAAGELFF.

The chain combines TRBV7-9 with TRBJ2-7, with 9 bases fitting TRBD1. The CDR3 spans 14 residues. In germline, CDR1 is SEHNR, CDR2 FQNEAQ (reference sequence). Germline trimming cut 5 bases from V and 6 bases from J; bases unmatched to any gene: 8. CDR3 in DNA: TGTGCCAGCAGCCACGGGACAGGGACTGGCGAGCAGTACTTC. As protein: CASSHGTGTGEQYF.

The table lists this clonotype with a few counts. V is TRBV9 and J is TRBJ2-3; D gene uncertain. Germline CDR1 reads SGDLS; CDR2 reads YYNGEE. Trimming left V 3 bases short and J 8 bases short, with 4 bases between. This CDR3 is 10 amino acids long. CDR3 residues: CASSGATQYF. The CDR3, as DNA: TGTGCCAGCAGCGGGGCTACGCAGTATTTT.

The CDR3, as DNA: TGTGCCAGCAGTTTTTACAGGGGAGTCTACGAGCAGTACTTC. Its protein is CASSFYRGVYEQYF. The V gene is TRBV27, the J gene TRBJ2-7, with 7 nucleotides matching TRBD1. The ends lost 3 bases at V and 3 bases at J; junction bases unmatched: 5. The CDR3 loop spans 14 amino acids. In germline, CDR1 is MNHEY, CDR2 SMNVEV (reference sequence).

The chain has TRBV28 and TRBJ1-5, with D possibly matching TRBD1 (6 bases). The CDR3 consists of 15 residues. From germline, CDR1 is MDHEN and CDR2 SYDVKM. V lost 3 bases, J lost 6 bases, and 15 bases lay in between. The CDR3 loop is CASSFGNRAVQPQHF. The DNA for the CDR3 is TGTGCCAGCAGTTTCGGGAACAGGGCGGTTCAGCCCCAGCATTTT.

The J gene is TRBJ1-5, the V gene TRBV6-6; D not resolved. The ends were cut back, 7 bases at V and 3 bases at J, with 7 bases in the middle. The CDR3 spans 12 residues. The germline V gene encodes CDR1 MNHNY and CDR2 SVGAGI (reference sequence). The CDR3 spells CASNLDNQPQHF. The DNA of the CDR3 is TGTGCCAGCAACCTTGACAATCAGCCCCAGCATTTT.

The chain has TRBV15 and TRBJ2-1; 8 bases line up with TRBD1. The CDR3 has 15 amino acids. The ends lost 1 base at V and 8 bases at J; junction bases unmatched: 7. CDR1 and CDR2 (germline): LNHNV, YYDKDF (reference sequence). CDR3 DNA sequence: TGTGCCACCAGCAGAGCGCCCGGACAGGGCCATGAGCAGTTCTTC. Translated, it gives CATSRAPGQGHEQFF.

This sequence joins TRBV12-3 or TRBV12-4 and TRBJ1-2; D possibly corresponds to TRBD1 (5 bases). The CDR3 consists of 14 residues. Between the trimmed V and J ends, which lost 6 bases and 5 bases, there was a span of 16 bases. The CDR3 nucleotides are TGTGCCAGCAGGCTTGGCACAGGTAAATATGGCTACACCTTC. Amino acids: CASRLGTGKYGYTF.

The CDR3 reads CASSITQLLRDTNQPQHF. DNA for the CDR3: TGTGCCAGTAGTATTACCCAGCTCCTCCGGGACACCAATCAGCCCCAGCATTTT. The chain carries TRBV19 and TRBJ1-5; a weak D match, TRBD1 (6 bases). Trimming took 3 bases from V and 3 from J, leaving 21 bases between them. The CDR3 sequence is 18 residues long. Germline CDR1 and CDR2: LNHDA and SQIVND (reference sequence). Combining the CDR3 with reference TRBV19 and TRBJ1-5 gives the whole variable domain DGGITQSPKYLFRKEGQNVTLSCEQNLNHDAMYWYRQDPGQGLRLIYYSQIVNDFQKGDIAEGYSVSREKKESFPLTVTSAQKNPTAFYLCASSITQLLRDTNQPQHFGDGTRLSIL.

This clonotype was seen a handful of times. The chain has TRBV11-2 and TRBJ2-2, with D possibly being TRBD1 (5 bases). CDR3 length equals 15 residues. From germline, CDR1 is SGHAT and CDR2 FQNNGV. Trimming left V 0 bases short and J 8 bases short, with 13 bases between. For the CDR3, the DNA is TGTGCCAGCAGCTTAGATCGTGGGGCCGGGGGGGAGCTGTTTTTT. Amino acids: CASSLDRGAGGELFF.

This CDR3 is CASSDGDSSYNSPLHF. Written as DNA, the CDR3 is TGTGCCAGCAGTGATGGAGACAGCTCCTATAATTCACCCCTCCACTTT. The chain recombines TRBV6-1 with TRBJ1-6; weak D call: TRBD1 (5 bases). The CDR3 has 16 amino acids. Germline V gene data show CDR1 as MNHNS and CDR2 as SASEGT. Trimming left V 3 bases short and J 0 bases short, with 9 bases between.

This chain joins TRBV4-2 and TRBJ1-3, with TRBD1 as a possible D gene (5 bases). Between the trimmed V and J ends, which lost 0 bases and 4 bases, there was a span of 13 bases. The CDR3 consists of 16 residues. Germline loops: CDR1 LGHNA, CDR2 YNFKEQ. CDR3 sequence reads: CASSQDKGLAGNTIYF. As DNA, the CDR3 is TGTGCCAGCAGCCAAGATAAGGGGTTGGCCGGAAACACCATATATTTT.

This clonotype was counted ten times or more. V usage is TRBV7-3 and J usage is TRBJ2-5; maybe TRBD2 (6 bases). Trimming took 5 bases from V and 1 from J, leaving 14 bases between them. The CDR3 spans 15 residues. CDR1 is SGHTA, CDR2 FQGTGA, per germline. CDR3 in amino acids: CASSPHATSQETQYF. The CDR3 nucleotides are TGTGCCAGCAGCCCCCACGCGACTAGCCAAGAGACCCAGTACTTC.

In this sample, this clonotype turned up a few times. CDR3 residues: CASSQGARSYGYTF. CDR3 in DNA: TGTGCCAGCAGTCAGGGGGCGCGAAGCTATGGCTACACCTTC. V and J are TRBV27 and TRBJ1-2; 8 nucleotides match TRBD1. The junction had 6 bases not matched to a gene; V was cut back by 5 bases and J by 4 bases. Looked up from germline, CDR1 is MNHEY and CDR2 is SMNVEV (reference sequence). The CDR3 loop spans 14 amino acids.

The chain recombines TRBV28 with TRBJ1-4; 8 bases are a match to TRBD1. Trimming removed 1 base from V and 7 bases from J; junction bases left unmatched: 8. The CDR3 is 16 amino acids. CDR1 and CDR2 from the germline V gene are MDHEN and SYDVKM. CDR3 coding DNA: TGTGCCAGCAGTTTATATCGAGGACAGGGTGTTGAAAAACTGTTTTTT. Translating gives CASSLYRGQGVEKLFF.

The rearrangement links TRBV4-1 to TRBJ1-2, with TRBD1 matching over 9 bases. Germline-derived CDR1 and CDR2 are MGHRA and YSYEKL. The CDR3 contains 14 residues. J lost 8 bases, V lost 2 bases, and 6 bases had no gene match. The DNA for the CDR3 is TGCGCCAGCAGCCAAAGTGGACAGGGGTACGGCTACACCTTC. Protein product: CASSQSGQGYGYTF.

This clonotype has a count of ten or more. The rearrangement joins TRBV7-9 to TRBJ2-4; unclear D gene. The CDR3 totals 14 residues. In germline, CDR1 is SEHNR, CDR2 FQNEAQ (reference sequence). Between the trimmed V and J ends, which lost 1 base and 6 bases, there was a span of 10 bases. The chain's CDR3 is CASSLEGFGNIQYF. Written as DNA, the CDR3 is TGTGCCAGCAGCTTAGAAGGGTTCGGAAACATTCAGTACTTC.

The rearrangement joins TRBV6-8 to TRBJ2-1; 9 bases map to TRBD2. This CDR3 is built from 12 residues. Trimming at V came to 6 bases and at J to 10 bases, leaving 4 bases not matched to a gene. Germline CDR1 reads MNHGY; CDR2 reads SAAAGT. CDR3 sequence: CASSTLAGEQFF. The DNA of the CDR3 is TGTGCCAGCAGCACTCTAGCGGGGGAGCAGTTCTTC.

This clonotype came up a few times. The gene calls are TRBV12-3 or TRBV12-4 and TRBJ2-7, with 7 bases identical to TRBD1. The length of the CDR3 is 15 residues. After removal of 3 bases from V and 2 bases from J, the junction contained 7 bases not matched to a gene. The CDR3 coding sequence is TGTGCCAGCAGTTTCTTCGGACAGGCCCCCTACGAGCAGTACTTC. Residues: CASSFFGQAPYEQYF.